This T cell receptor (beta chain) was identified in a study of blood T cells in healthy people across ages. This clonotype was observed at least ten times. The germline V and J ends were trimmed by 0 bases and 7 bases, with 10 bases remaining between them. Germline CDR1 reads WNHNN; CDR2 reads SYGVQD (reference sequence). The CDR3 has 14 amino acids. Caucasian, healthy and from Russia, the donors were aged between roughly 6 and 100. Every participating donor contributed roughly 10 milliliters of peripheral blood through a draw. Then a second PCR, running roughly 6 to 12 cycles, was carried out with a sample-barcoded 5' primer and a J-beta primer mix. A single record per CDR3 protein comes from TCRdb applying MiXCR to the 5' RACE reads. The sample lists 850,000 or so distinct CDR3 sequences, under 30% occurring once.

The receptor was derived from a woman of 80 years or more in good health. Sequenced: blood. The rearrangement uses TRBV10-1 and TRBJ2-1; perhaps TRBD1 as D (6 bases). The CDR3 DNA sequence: TGCGCCAGCAGTGAGTCGACTACAGGGAATGAGCAGTTCTTC. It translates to CASSESTTGNEQFF.